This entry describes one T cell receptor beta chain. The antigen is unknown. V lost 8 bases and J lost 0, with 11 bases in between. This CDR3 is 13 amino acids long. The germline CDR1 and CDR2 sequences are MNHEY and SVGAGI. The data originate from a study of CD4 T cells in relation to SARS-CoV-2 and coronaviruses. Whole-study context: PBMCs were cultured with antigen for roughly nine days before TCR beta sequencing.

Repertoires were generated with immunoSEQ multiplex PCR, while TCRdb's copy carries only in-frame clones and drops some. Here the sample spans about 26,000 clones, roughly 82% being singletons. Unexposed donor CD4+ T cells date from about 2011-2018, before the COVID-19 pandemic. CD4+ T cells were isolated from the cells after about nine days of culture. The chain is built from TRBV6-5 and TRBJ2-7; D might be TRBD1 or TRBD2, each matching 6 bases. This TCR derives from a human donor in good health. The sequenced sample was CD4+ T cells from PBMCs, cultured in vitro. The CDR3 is CASRGTSSYEQYF. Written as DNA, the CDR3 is TGTGCCAGCCGGGGGACATCCTCCTACGAGCAGTACTTC.